A selection of T cell receptor beta chains follows, all from one sample in a study of T-cell reconstitution after alpha-beta-depleted transplantation in children. In TCRdb, the PCR reads were re-called with MiXCR into one record per CDR3 protein. This sample carries almost 600,000 distinct CDR3 sequences, about a quarter of them seen once, and the ten largest clones take under 45%. This sample comprised PBMCs, obtained before TCRalphabeta/CD19-depleted stem cell transplant. Every receptor here comes from a boy in the first two years of life with Wiskott-Aldrich syndrome, due to receive a stem cell transplant. The CDR3 runs from the conserved cysteine through the conserved F or W. Clone size is not always given. Where it is, it says once, few, many or a class for expanded clones.

length: 16; J: TRBJ2-1; size: few; V: TRBV20-1; CDR3: CSATPITSGRSTEQFF
length: 14; J: TRBJ2-2; size: NA; V: TRBV5-1; CDR3: CASSWTGEAGELFF
length: 16; J: TRBJ2-1; size: many; V: TRBV5-1; CDR3: CASSSRGGGPSNEQFF
length: 16; J: TRBJ2-3; size: NA; V: TRBV12-3/TRBV12-4; CDR3: CASSWRLAGDTDTQYF
length: 14; J: TRBJ2-1; size: NA; V: TRBV20-1; CDR3: CSGILRWSYNEQFF
length: 15; J: TRBJ2-4; size: few; V: TRBV5-1; CDR3: CASSLRPAGGNIQYF
length: 16; J: TRBJ2-5; size: few; V: TRBV5-1; CDR3: CASSLTQREVKETQYF
length: 12; J: TRBJ2-4; size: NA; V: TRBV20-1; CDR3: CSAGTGGNIQYF
length: 16; J: TRBJ2-2; size: NA; V: TRBV18; CDR3: CASSRRLAGASGELFF
length: 14; J: TRBJ2-3; size: NA; V: TRBV6-2/TRBV6-3; CDR3: CASTDFHVGKVAYF
length: 13; J: TRBJ2-7; size: NA; V: TRBV5-1; CDR3: CASSFEGMYEQYF
length: 15; J: TRBJ2-1; size: few; V: TRBV7-9; CDR3: CASSFGSGRADEQFF
length: 13; J: TRBJ2-1; size: NA; V: TRBV6-5; CDR3: CASSSREYNEQFF
length: 16; J: TRBJ1-3; size: few; V: TRBV7-9; CDR3: CASSLAGPLSGNTIYF
length: 14; J: TRBJ2-7; size: few; V: TRBV3-1; CDR3: CASSQGSGGYEQYF
length: 13; J: TRBJ1-2; size: NA; V: TRBV10-3; CDR3: CVISEGANYGYTF
length: 13; J: TRBJ1-1; size: NA; V: TRBV25-1; CDR3: CASSDAVWTEAFF